The 24 T cell receptor beta chains given below trace back to one sample, sequenced in a study of Graves' ophthalmopathy and Graves' hyperthyroidism. RNA served as the template for amplifying TCR beta CDR3 regions. The first-round RT-PCR employed HTBI primers together with the Qiagen OneStep RT-PCR kit. A multiplex PCR was then performed as the second round. TCRdb ran MiXCR on the multiplex PCR reads and lists one entry per CDR3 protein. The sample has 200,000 to 300,000 distinct CDR3 sequences, around 42% seen once. Sample: peripheral blood. These receptors were obtained from an adult man with Graves' ophthalmopathy.

The rearrangement uses TRBV7-9 and TRBJ1-2; TRBD1 is a possible D gene (6 bases). Trimming removed 5 bases from V and 3 bases from J, with 13 bases in between. The CDR3 length is 14 residues. Germline V CDR1 and CDR2: SEHNR, FQNEAQ (reference sequence). The DNA for the CDR3 is TGTGCCAGCAGCCCGCAGGGGCTATACTATGGCTACACCTTC. It codes for CASSPQGLYYGYTF.

The chain uses TRBV7-9 and TRBJ1-2, with a tentative D call TRBD1 (5 bases). Germline V gene data show CDR1 as SEHNR and CDR2 as FQNEAQ (reference sequence). CDR3 length: 15 residues. V was cut by 1 base and J by 6 bases, with 15 bases left in between. CDR3 sequence reads: CASSLGPGGPDGYTF. In DNA form, the CDR3 reads TGTGCCAGCAGCTTAGGTCCGGGGGGACCAGATGGCTACACCTTC.

This clonotype appeared a few times. The V call is TRBV20-1, the J call TRBJ1-4, with D hard to call. Germline V lookup: CDR1 DFQATT, CDR2 SNEGSKA (reference sequence). Trimming left V 4 bases short and J 4 bases short, with 16 bases between. This CDR3 region has 15 residues. CDR3 sequence reads: CSANERRKGNEKLFF. CDR3 coding DNA: TGCAGTGCTAACGAACGACGCAAGGGTAATGAAAAACTGTTTTTT.

This clonotype was observed a few times. This chain links TRBV20-1 with TRBJ1-1; perhaps TRBD1 as D (5 bases). The CDR3 length is 13 residues. The germline gives CDR1 DFQATT, CDR2 SNEGSKA (reference sequence). Deletions cut 2 bases from V and 0 bases from J, with 7 bases between. The chain's CDR3 is CSARTTVNTEAFF. The CDR3 region has the DNA TGCAGTGCTAGAACGACAGTGAACACTGAAGCTTTCTTT.

V and J are TRBV20-1 and TRBJ2-5, with 13 bases fitting TRBD2. Germline V lookup: CDR1 DFQATT, CDR2 SNEGSKA (reference sequence). V dropped 0 bases and J dropped 4; count of bases not matched to a gene: 5. The CDR3 loop spans 16 amino acids. The CDR3 is CSARDRTSGSRETQYF. The DNA for the CDR3 is TGCAGTGCTAGAGATCGGACTAGCGGGAGTAGAGAGACCCAGTACTTC.

As DNA, the CDR3 is TGTGCCAGCAGCCGCGGACTACGCGAGCAGTACTTC. Protein: CASSRGLREQYF. The gene calls are TRBV7-8 and TRBJ2-7; D possibly corresponds to TRBD2 (6 bases). Germline-derived CDR1 and CDR2 are SGHVS and FQNEAQ. This CDR3 comprises 12 residues. V lost 5 bases to trimming and J lost 6 bases, with 11 bases between them.

This chain links TRBV10-3 with TRBJ2-7; 7 bases are a match to TRBD2. This CDR3 is 14 amino acids long. The V gene end was trimmed by 7 bases and the J gene end by 2 bases; junction bases not matched to a gene: 8. Germline-derived CDR1 and CDR2 are ENHRY and SYGVKD. CDR3 region: CAITEGLPAYEQYF. In DNA, the CDR3 is TGTGCCATCACCGAGGGACTACCAGCCTACGAGCAGTACTTC.

The chain links TRBV2 to TRBJ2-7; 16 bases are shared with TRBD2. The V and J ends lost 6 bases and 2 bases, in that order; junction bases with no gene match: 7. Germline CDR1 reads SNHLY; CDR2 reads FYNNEI. This CDR3 region has 17 residues. In DNA form, the CDR3 reads TGTGCCAGCAGGACCGGGACTAGCGGGAGGGTGGCCTACGAGCAGTACTTC. Its translation is CASRTGTSGRVAYEQYF.

This chain connects TRBV12-3 or TRBV12-4 to TRBJ2-5, with D perhaps given as TRBD1 or TRBD2 (6 bases each). The germline V and J ends were trimmed by 10 bases and 0 bases, with 12 bases remaining between them. This CDR3 is 13 amino acids long. CDR3 amino acids: CAIRRGNQETQYF. The DNA of the CDR3 is TGTGCCATTCGGAGGGGGAACCAAGAGACCCAGTACTTC.

This clonotype was seen at least ten times. The V gene is TRBV29-1, the J gene TRBJ1-1; D is unresolved. This CDR3 has 13 residues. V shed 5 bases and J shed 0 bases, with 10 bases lying between them. Germline-derived CDR1 and CDR2 are SQVTM and ANQGSEA. DNA for the CDR3: TGCAGCGTTCTACGGGTCTTGAACACTGAAGCTTTCTTT. It codes for CSVLRVLNTEAFF. Based on the CDR3 plus reference TRBV29-1 and TRBJ1-1, the full variable domain is SAVISQKPSRDICQRGTSLTIQCQVDSQVTMMFWYRQQPGQSLTLIATANQGSEATYESGFVIDKFPISRPNLTFSTLTVSNMSPEDSSIYLCSVLRVLNTEAFFGQGTRLTVV.

The chain joins TRBV7-2 to TRBJ2-5; no firm D call. The CDR3 extends over 13 amino acids. Germline values: CDR1 SGHTA, CDR2 FQGNSA. V was pared by 2 bases and J by 4 bases, with 8 bases between. CDR3 amino acids: CASSLYTVETQYF. The DNA of the CDR3 is TGTGCCAGCAGCTTATATACCGTAGAGACCCAGTACTTC.

This clonotype was detected only a few times. The chain has TRBV10-3 and TRBJ1-1; no firm D call. V lost 4 bases to trimming and J lost 6 bases, with 18 bases between them. The germline CDR1 and CDR2 sequences are ENHRY and SYGVKD. The length of the CDR3 is 15 residues. This CDR3 is CAISVSPAGGSEAFF. CDR3 nucleotide sequence: TGTGCCATCAGTGTAAGCCCGGCTGGAGGCTCTGAAGCTTTCTTT.

In its sample, this clonotype was seen many times. J is TRBJ2-3 and V is TRBV2, with TRBD1 identical over 10 bases. Germline lookup yields CDR1 SNHLY and CDR2 FYNNEI. V shed 3 bases and J 5 bases; nucleotides not matched to a gene: 5. This CDR3 has 15 amino acids. CDR3 sequence reads: CASSDGTGVKDTQYF. CDR3 in DNA: TGTGCCAGCAGTGATGGGACAGGGGTGAAAGATACGCAGTATTTT.

The V gene is TRBV2, the J gene TRBJ1-5; D remains ambiguous. V lost 8 bases to trimming and J lost 7 bases, with 12 bases between them. The CDR3 is made up of 12 amino acids. Germline CDR1 SNHLY, CDR2 FYNNEI. CDR3 sequence (DNA): TGTGCCAGCGGGAGCAGCGGACAGCCCCAGCATTTT. Its protein is CASGSSGQPQHF.

The rearrangement joins TRBV10-3 to TRBJ1-6; maybe TRBD1 (5 bases). The length of the CDR3 is 13 residues. The V and J ends lost 10 bases and 5 bases respectively, with 12 bases between them. The germline gives CDR1 ENHRY, CDR2 SYGVKD. CDR3 in amino acids: CASVGEHNSPLHF. The CDR3 region has the DNA TGTGCCAGCGTGGGGGAACATAATTCACCCCTCCACTTT.

This clonotype appeared once. The chain uses TRBV5-6 and TRBJ1-4; 7 positions agree with TRBD1. The germline gives CDR1 SGHDT, CDR2 YYEEEE. The CDR3 has 16 amino acids. V lost 4 bases, J lost 0 bases, and 6 bases stayed unmatched. The CDR3 nucleotides are TGTGCCAGCAGCCCTTGGACAGGTGCAACTAATGAAAAACTGTTTTTT. Amino acid sequence: CASSPWTGATNEKLFF.

There are many counts of this clonotype. J is TRBJ2-2 and V is TRBV2, with D unclear. CDR1 is SNHLY and CDR2 is FYNNEI in the germline V gene. V lost 6 bases and J 3 bases, leaving 11 bases between the germline ends. This CDR3 region has 14 residues. For the CDR3, the DNA is TGTGCCAGCAGCCTTGATCGGTACACCGGGGAGCTGTTTTTT. Translated, it gives CASSLDRYTGELFF.

This clonotype was found a few times. The chain employs TRBV6-6 and TRBJ2-5; no firm D call. CDR3 size: 10 residues. Trimming shortened V by 7 bases and J by 5 bases, and 5 bases separated the two germline ends. Germline values: CDR1 MNHNY, CDR2 SVGAGI (reference sequence). CDR3 amino acids: CASIRETQYF. DNA of the CDR3: TGTGCCAGCATACGGGAGACCCAGTACTTC.

A note on this clonotype: This sequence may be a read error, since a much larger clone differs from it by one base. The chain links TRBV2 to TRBJ2-2; tentatively, D is TRBD2 (6 bases). CDR3 length: 16 residues. Germline V CDR1 and CDR2: SNHLY, FYNNEI. CDR3 in DNA: TGTGCCAGCACGCGGGAAGGATCTACAGACACCGGGGAGCCGTTTTTT. It yields the protein CASTREGSTDTGEPFF.

The chain has TRBV7-2 and TRBJ1-4, with a tentative D call TRBD1 (5 bases). V gave up 10 bases and J gave up 6 bases, with 18 bases separating them. Germline loops: CDR1 SGHTA, CDR2 FQGNSA. The CDR3 is 14 residues long. The CDR3 nucleotides are TGTGCCACTACCGACGGGGCGTCCGATGAAAAACTGTTTTTT. This translates into CATTDGASDEKLFF.

V is TRBV10-3 and J is TRBJ2-7; maybe TRBD1 (5 bases). Trimming pared 10 bases from V and 0 bases from J, leaving 16 bases between. Germline V gene data show CDR1 as ENHRY and CDR2 as SYGVKD. The CDR3 is made up of 14 amino acids. CDR3 sequence: CASRTSTASYEQYF. The CDR3 DNA sequence: TGTGCCAGCAGAACCTCGACAGCCTCCTACGAGCAGTACTTC.

The chain joins TRBV5-1 to TRBJ1-2; TRBD1 is a possible D gene (6 bases). The germline V gene encodes CDR1 SGHRS and CDR2 YFSETQ. The CDR3 extends over 16 amino acids. The V and J ends lost 4 bases and 8 bases respectively, with 24 bases between them. DNA for the CDR3: TGCGCCAGCAGCCTCCTAGCGGGGGCCTTCTCTGGGGGCTACACCTTC. Translated: CASSLLAGAFSGGYTF.

Notes on this clonotype: The junction does not match germline at one end; this may be a read error. This chain connects TRBV10-1 to TRBJ1-6; D is perhaps TRBD1 (6 bases). The CDR3 totals 15 residues. CDR1 and CDR2 (germline): WNHNN, SYGVQD (reference sequence). This CDR3 reads CASLTSDSNNSPLHF. The CDR3 bases are TGTGCCAGTCTGACCTCGGACAGCAATAATTCACCCCTCCACTTT.

A word on this clonotype: A junction boundary mismatches the germline segment, possibly from a read error. The chain employs TRBV10-3 and TRBJ2-7; 12 nucleotides match TRBD1. The CDR3 has 14 amino acids. Germline V gene lookup returns CDR1 ENHRY and CDR2 SYGVKD. CDR3 bases: TGTGCCAGCAGTACCCGGGACAGGGGGCAAGCGCAGTACTTC. Its protein product is CASSTRDRGQAQYF.